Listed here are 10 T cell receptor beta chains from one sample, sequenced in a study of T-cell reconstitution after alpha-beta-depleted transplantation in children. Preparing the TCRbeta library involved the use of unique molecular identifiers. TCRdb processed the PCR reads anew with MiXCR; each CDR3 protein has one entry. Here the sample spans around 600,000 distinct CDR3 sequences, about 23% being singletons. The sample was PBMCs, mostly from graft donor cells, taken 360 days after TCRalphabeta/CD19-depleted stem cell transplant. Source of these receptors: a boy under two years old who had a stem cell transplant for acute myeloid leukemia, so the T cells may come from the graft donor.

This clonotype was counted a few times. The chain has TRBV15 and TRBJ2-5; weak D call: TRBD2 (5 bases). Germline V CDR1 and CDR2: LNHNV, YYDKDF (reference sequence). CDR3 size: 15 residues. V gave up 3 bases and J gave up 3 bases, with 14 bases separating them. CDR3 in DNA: TGTGCCACCAGCAGGAGGGCATGGGGAGAAGAGACCCAGTACTTC. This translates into CATSRRAWGEETQYF.

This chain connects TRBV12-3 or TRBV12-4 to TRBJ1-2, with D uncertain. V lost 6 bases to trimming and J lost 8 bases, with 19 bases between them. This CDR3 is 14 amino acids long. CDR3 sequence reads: CASRETTLPSGYTF. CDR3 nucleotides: TGTGCCAGCAGAGAAACTACACTCCCCTCCGGCTACACCTTC.

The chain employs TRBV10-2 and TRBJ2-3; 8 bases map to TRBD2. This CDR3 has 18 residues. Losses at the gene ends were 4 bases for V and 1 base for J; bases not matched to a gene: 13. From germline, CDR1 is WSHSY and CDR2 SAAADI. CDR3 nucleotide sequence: TGCGCCAGCAGTGCGGTTCGGGGACTAGGGTCTGGCACAGATACGCAGTATTTT. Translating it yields CASSAVRGLGSGTDTQYF.

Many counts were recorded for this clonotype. The CDR3 protein is CASSQEMSSGTDTQYF. CDR3 nucleotides: TGTGCCAGCAGCCAAGAAATGTCGTCGGGCACAGATACGCAGTATTTT. The chain joins TRBV3-1 to TRBJ2-3, with D unclear. The CDR3 is made up of 16 amino acids. Germline V gene data show CDR1 as LGHDT and CDR2 as YNNKEL (reference sequence). V dropped 0 bases and J dropped 1 base, with 11 bases sitting between them.

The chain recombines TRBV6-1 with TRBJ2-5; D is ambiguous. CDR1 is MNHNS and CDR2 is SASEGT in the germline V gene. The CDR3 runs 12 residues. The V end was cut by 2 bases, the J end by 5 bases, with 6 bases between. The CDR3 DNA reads TGTGCCAGCAGTGAAACGAGGGAGACCCAGTACTTC. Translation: CASSETRETQYF.

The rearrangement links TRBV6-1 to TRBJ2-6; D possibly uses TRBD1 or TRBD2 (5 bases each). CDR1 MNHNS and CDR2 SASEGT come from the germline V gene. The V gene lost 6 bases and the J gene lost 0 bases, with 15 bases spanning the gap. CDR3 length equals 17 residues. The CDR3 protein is CASSRGDLNSGANVLTF. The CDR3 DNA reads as TGTGCCAGCAGCCGAGGGGACCTAAACTCTGGGGCCAACGTCCTGACTTTC.

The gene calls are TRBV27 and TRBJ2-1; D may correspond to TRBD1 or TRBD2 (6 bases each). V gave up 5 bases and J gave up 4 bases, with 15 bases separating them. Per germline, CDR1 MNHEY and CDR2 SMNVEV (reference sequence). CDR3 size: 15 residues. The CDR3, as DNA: TGTGCCAGCAGTCTTTCGGGGGCCGGGTACAATGAGCAGTTCTTC. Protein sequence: CASSLSGAGYNEQFF.

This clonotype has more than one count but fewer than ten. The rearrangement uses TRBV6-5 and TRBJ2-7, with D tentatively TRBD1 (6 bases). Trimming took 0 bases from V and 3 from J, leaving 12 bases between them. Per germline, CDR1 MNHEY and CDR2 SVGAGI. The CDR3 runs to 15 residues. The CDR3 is CASSYSLQGSYEQYF. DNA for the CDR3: TGTGCCAGCAGTTACTCGTTACAGGGTAGCTACGAGCAGTACTTC.

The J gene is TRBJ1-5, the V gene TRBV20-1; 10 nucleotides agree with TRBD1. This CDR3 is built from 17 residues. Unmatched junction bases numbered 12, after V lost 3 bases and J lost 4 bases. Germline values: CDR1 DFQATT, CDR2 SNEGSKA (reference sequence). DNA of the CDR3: TGCAGTGCTAGGGGGGCCGGGACAGGGGATTATAATCAGCCCCAGCATTTT. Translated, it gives CSARGAGTGDYNQPQHF.

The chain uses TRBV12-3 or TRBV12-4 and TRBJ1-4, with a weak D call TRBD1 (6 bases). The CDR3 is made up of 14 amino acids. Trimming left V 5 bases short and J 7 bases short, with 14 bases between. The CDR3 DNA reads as TGTGCCAGCAGTACAGGGAGCGCGAGTGAAAAACTGTTTTTT. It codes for CASSTGSASEKLFF.